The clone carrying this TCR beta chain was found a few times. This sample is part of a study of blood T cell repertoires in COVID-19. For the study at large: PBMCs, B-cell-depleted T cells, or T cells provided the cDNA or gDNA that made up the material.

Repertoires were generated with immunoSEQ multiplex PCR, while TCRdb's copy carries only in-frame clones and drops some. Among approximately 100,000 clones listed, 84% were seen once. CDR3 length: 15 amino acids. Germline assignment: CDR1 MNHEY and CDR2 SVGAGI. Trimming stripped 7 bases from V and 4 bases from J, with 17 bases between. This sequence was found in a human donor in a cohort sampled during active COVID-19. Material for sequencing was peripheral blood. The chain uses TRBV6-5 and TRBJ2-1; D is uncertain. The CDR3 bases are TGTGCCAGCACAGGTCGGCTTAGTAGTTACAATGAGCAGTTCTTC. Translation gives CASTGRLSSYNEQFF.